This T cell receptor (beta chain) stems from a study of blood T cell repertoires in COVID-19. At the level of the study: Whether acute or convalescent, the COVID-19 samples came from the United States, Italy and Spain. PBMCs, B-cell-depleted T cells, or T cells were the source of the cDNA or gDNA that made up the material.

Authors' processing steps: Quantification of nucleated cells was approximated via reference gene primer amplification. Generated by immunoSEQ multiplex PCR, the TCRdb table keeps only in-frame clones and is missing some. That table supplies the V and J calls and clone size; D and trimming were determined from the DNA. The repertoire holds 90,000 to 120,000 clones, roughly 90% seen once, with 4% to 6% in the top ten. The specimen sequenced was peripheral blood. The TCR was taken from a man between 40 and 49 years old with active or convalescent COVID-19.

CDR3 loop: CAISEYGQGATSPLHF. As DNA, the CDR3 is TGTGCCATCAGTGAGTACGGGCAGGGGGCGACTTCACCCCTCCACTTT. J is TRBJ1-6 and V is TRBV10-3; 8 nucleotides line up with TRBD1. The germline V gene encodes CDR1 ENHRY and CDR2 SYGVKD. With V trimmed by 1 base and J by 9 bases, 8 bases remained unmatched. The CDR3 loop spans 16 amino acids.